This T cell receptor beta chain was observed in a study of blood T cell repertoires in COVID-19. Study-wide context: Sources were T cells, B-cell-depleted T cells, or PBMCs; the material itself was cDNA or gDNA.

This CDR3 is built from 18 residues. The germline CDR1 and CDR2 sequences are LGHNT and FRNRAP. V was clipped by 1 base and J by 4 bases; unmatched bases: 6. Authors' processing steps: Nucleated cell number was recorded as an estimate derived from reference gene primer amplification. Assay: immunoSEQ multiplex PCR; the TCRdb copy retains only in-frame clones and omits some. V and J calls and clone size follow that table, whereas D and trimming were derived from the DNA. This sample has 300,000 to 400,000 clones, with around nine tenths found just once. The chain carries TRBV12-5 and TRBJ2-3; TRBD2 agrees at 15 bases. The specimen was peripheral blood. The TCR sequence derives from a human donor in a cohort sampled during active COVID-19. The DNA for the CDR3 is TGTGCTAGTGGTTTGGCCCGGACTAGCGGGGGGGGCGCAGATACGCAGTATTTT. Its protein product is CASGLARTSGGGADTQYF. Using reference TRBV12-5 and TRBJ2-3 for the parts outside the CDR3, the full variable domain is DARVTQTPRHKVTEMGQEVTMRCQPILGHNTVFWYRQTMMQGLELLAYFRNRAPLDDSGMPKDRFSAEMPDATLATLKIQPSEPRDSAVYFCASGLARTSGGGADTQYFGPGTRLTVL.